This TCR beta chain was profiled in a study of blood T cells in healthy people across ages. Germline lookup yields CDR1 KGHSH and CDR2 LQKENI. The CDR3 has 14 amino acids. Unmatched junction bases numbered 4, after V lost 3 bases and J lost 4 bases. The authors ran a second PCR of 7 to 11 cycles using a sample-barcoded 5' primer and a J-beta primer mix. Each cDNA molecule was tagged by a template-switch adaptor with 12 random nucleotides. Samples each returned at least 2.5 million CDR3-containing paired-end reads. Using its own MiXCR run on the 5' RACE reads, TCRdb lists one record per CDR3 protein. The table shows about 730,000 distinct CDR3 sequences, with roughly 45% occurring only once. Per sample, no less than 5.5 micrograms of total RNA were extracted.

The TCR was taken from a woman in her sixties in good health. The specimen sequenced was blood. The rearrangement joins TRBV18 to TRBJ1-1; 8 nucleotides agree with TRBD1. CDR3 residues: CASSPSQGATEAFF. The CDR3 DNA reads as TGTGCCAGCTCACCGAGTCAGGGGGCCACTGAAGCTTTCTTT.